In its sample, the clone carrying this TCR beta chain was seen a few times. Its specificity is unknown. CDR3 size: 14 residues. Between the trimmed V and J ends, which lost 3 bases and 9 bases, there was a span of 18 bases. Germline lookup yields CDR1 SQVTM and CDR2 ANQGSEA. This specimen belongs to a study of T-cell memory formation after mild COVID-19. TCRdb fed the 5' RACE reads into MiXCR, producing one record per CDR3 protein. The repertoire has more than 75,000 distinct CDR3 sequences, more than 20% of them found once; the top ten carry around 40%. Notes on the study in general: In second-wave clones peaking day 37, SARS-CoV-2 specificity remained unconfirmed.

The material sequenced was PBMCs or a T cell subset sorted from them (not recorded which). This chain uses TRBV29-1 with TRBJ2-1; D is ambiguous. This clonotype originated in a young man who had mild COVID-19 (a few samples of this study predate the infection). Cell type and time point are not known. The CDR3 spells CSVDWLGRNLEQFF. CDR3 bases: TGCAGCGTTGACTGGCTAGGTCGTAATCTTGAGCAGTTCTTC.